This TCR beta chain was profiled in a study of cytotoxic CD8 clonotypes in ibrutinib-treated CLL (dated by TCRdb to the early 2020s). About the study as a whole: The cohort was composed of around twelve relapsed/refractory and roughly 15 treatment-naive patients; IGHV unmutated status was identified in 17 patients. Partial responses were observed in some 24 patients and complete responses in 2; after a median follow-up of about 69 months, remission was maintained in 15 or so patients and progression was observed in roughly twelve. The response samples were drawn at a median of roughly twelve months into treatment, with a range of about 6 to 40 months. An average of 255,043 productive templates and some 100,000 productive rearrangements was obtained per sample. Of the roughly 86 people in the trial, around 25 had longitudinal samples available. Cryopreserved peripheral blood mononuclear cells were obtained prior to treatment, at the time of response, and at either disease progression or sustained remission. Patients were still on ibrutinib when every remission and progressive disease sample was collected. Beyond this particular receptor, the publication reports: At baseline, clonality was higher than in age-matched healthy donors and showed a strong correlation with circulating CD8+ T-cell counts. Lymph node repertoires were not examined, and the timing of sampling was not matched between patients in sustained remission and those whose disease progressed. An increase in clonality was observed at ibrutinib response, with clonality remaining stable during sustained remission and falling back toward baseline at progression. Public clonotypes were rare and either contracted or stayed stable during treatment, and the rise in clonality at ibrutinib response reflected the expansion of private clonotypes.

The germline V gene (reference sequence) specifies SEHNR as CDR1 and FQNEAQ as CDR2. A distance of 3 bases separates the germline ends of V and J, which lose 0 bases and 2 bases respectively. The CDR3 goes from the cysteine to the phenylalanine over 13 residues. Solely the CDR3 DNA is kept, with 39 bases framed from the first base. Each clonotype received, on average, approximately 9.9x coverage in deep resolution sequencing performed on a MiSeq, where the target depth lay between 1 in 1 million and 1 in 200,000 T cells. TCR beta libraries were generated with the immunoSEQ hsTCRB Kit. In the original analysis: The data were analyzed with ImmunoSEQ Analyzer and ImmunoSEQ Data Assistant, and V, D and J gene assignments followed IMGT definitions. Clonality, with values ranging from 0 to 1, was calculated as one minus the normalized Shannon entropy of productive rearrangement frequencies. Only overrepresented clonotypes making up at least 0.05% of each patient's repertoire were included in the public clonotype analysis. Some 13 age-matched healthy donor repertoires from immuneACCESS served as clonality controls. Here the immuneACCESS table is served through TCRdb, limited to in-frame sequences with V and J called. Missing clones are a known gap in these copies; in checked studies unresolved V genes cover under half, and the rest lacks a known reason. V, J and clone size reflect that table, while D and trimming were determined from the DNA. The sample data list some 200,000 clones, and about four fifths of these were observed just once. Together, the top ten hold more than 9.5% of the sample.

As for this clone: Its antigen remains unidentified. The input lacks base qualities; no much larger clone sits a single base away.

The time point tag for this specimen amounts to: approximately eleven months on ibrutinib. For TCR beta library preparation, 2 to 2.5 micrograms of genomic DNA were isolated from cryopreserved PBMCs. Longitudinal blood samples from CLL patients receiving ibrutinib monotherapy were subjected to high-throughput TCR beta sequencing. The patients were enrolled in a single-center, open-label phase 2 trial of ibrutinib monotherapy. The TCR sequence derives from a human donor with chronic lymphocytic leukemia. The sequence joins TRBV7-9 to TRBJ2-3; too little of a D gene remains to name it. The sequenced sample was PBMCs, obtained after 12 months of ibrutinib treatment. The nucleotide sequence reads as follows: TGTGCCAGCAGCTTAGCAAACACAGATACGCAGTATTTT. It specifies CASSLANTDTQYF.